The 30 T cell receptor delta chains below come from one sample, sequenced in a study of gamma-delta chains in newborns, infants, children (dated by TCRdb to the late 2010s). The run used an Illumina MiSeq. For TCRdb, the public reads were processed anew by CATT, and duplicate DNA sequences were folded into one row. The sample table lists about 6,100 delta-chain clones, approximately 1.9% of them with a count of one. Of the sample, about an eighth falls within the top ten clones. The sample consisted of blood. The receptors stem from a child who was a newborn, infant or young child, either healthy, febrile or measles-vaccinated (not recorded which).

This clone was seen more than once but under ten times. TCRdb's entry gives the protein of a much larger clone, which mismatches this DNA's translation at residue 15, likely from a read error; the protein reported here is translated from the DNA. This CDR3 is also generated by other DNA sequences in the sample. This chain joins TRDV2 and TRDJ1; 12 bases are shared with TRDD3. CDR1 is GEAIGNYY and CDR2 is EKD in the germline V gene. This CDR3 comprises 17 residues. The CDR3 DNA reads TGCGCCTGTGACCTGGGGGATACGCCTAGGGACACCGATAAACCCATCTTT. Residues: CACDLGDTPRDTDKPIF.

A few counts support this clone. The V call is TRDV2, the J call TRDJ3, with TRDD3 matching 7 bases. V was clipped by 0 bases and J by 3 bases; unmatched bases: 7. The germline gives CDR1 GEAIGNYY, CDR2 EKD. CDR3 length: 18 amino acids. CDR3 region: CACDTGWGSFWDTRQMFF. The CDR3 DNA reads as TGTGCCTGTGACACCGGATGGGGGAGCTTCTGGGACACCCGACAGATGTTTTTC.

Comment on this clone: Translating this DNA gives a protein that differs at residue 11 from the TCRdb one, which belongs to a much larger clone; a read error is likely, and the protein shown is this translation. This sequence joins TRDV1 and TRDJ1, with 8 bases identical to TRDD3. The CDR3 consists of 14 residues. The junction had 8 bases not matched to a gene; V was cut back by 2 bases and J by 9 bases. Germline CDR1 reads TSWWSYY; CDR2 reads QGS. The CDR3 coding sequence is TGTGCTCTTGGGGAAGGGATACGGCCATATCAACTCATCTTT. It is translated as CALGEGIRPYQLIF.

This clone was seen a few times. A read error is possible here, since a much larger clone lies one base away. J is TRDJ3 and V is TRDV2; 13 nucleotides align to TRDD3. Germline CDR1 is GEAIGNYY and CDR2 is EKD. The CDR3 contains 21 residues. The CDR3 DNA reads TGTGCCCGTGACACCGTGAACTGGGGGATACGCGACTCCTGGGACACCCGACAGATGTTTTTC. Its translation: CARDTVNWGIRDSWDTRQMFF.

This clone showed up just a few times. A much more abundant neighbour one base away suggests this may be a read error. V and J are TRDV2 and TRDJ3; 12 nucleotides match TRDD3. The CDR3 covers 22 residues. Germline CDR1 reads GEAIGNYY; CDR2 reads EKD. The CDR3 nucleotides read TGTGCCAGTGACACCCTCAATATACTGGGGGATACAAGCTCCTGGGACACCCGACAGATGTTTTTC. Its protein is CASDTLNILGDTSSWDTRQMFF.

This clone was counted a few times. The amino acid sequence in TCRdb belongs to a much larger clone and departs from this DNA's translation at residue 8, likely a sequencing read error; the sequence shown is translated from the DNA. The chain recombines TRDV2 with TRDJ3, with 8 positions matching TRDD3. CDR1 and CDR2 from the germline V gene are GEAIGNYY and EKD. Trimming removed 5 bases from V and 2 bases from J; junction bases left unmatched: 7. The CDR3 contains 17 residues. Here the CDR3 DNA reads TGTGCCTGTGTCGGACTGGGGGGTACCTGGGACACCCGACAGATGTTTTTC. It codes for CACVGLGGTWDTRQMFF.

In this sample, this clone turned up a few times. The same CDR3 is also encoded by other DNA sequences in this sample. This chain uses TRDV2 with TRDJ2, with 12 bases that match TRDD3. Germline V gene sequence: CDR1 GEAIGNYY, CDR2 EKD. CDR3 length: 17 amino acids. V was pared by 3 bases and J by 8 bases, with 12 bases of the junction left unmatched. The CDR3 coding sequence is TGTGCCTGTGACGAGTACTGGGGGATACTAGAGACCGCACAACTCTTCTTT. It yields the protein CACDEYWGILETAQLFF.

This clone was recorded a few times. A single base is all that separates this from a far larger clone, so a read error is likely. Other DNA variants within this sample encode the same CDR3. This chain joins TRDV2 and TRDJ3; TRDD3 aligns across 10 bases. Germline V gene lookup returns CDR1 GEAIGNYY and CDR2 EKD. J gave up 0 bases and V 2 bases, and 9 bases lay outside the gene matches. CDR3 size: 20 residues. As DNA, the CDR3 is TGTGCCTGTGACATCGTACTGGGGGATTCGAGCTCCTGGGACACCCGACAGATGTTTTTC. Protein sequence: CACDIVLGDSSSWDTRQMFF.

A note on this clone: TCRdb lists the protein of a much larger clone for this DNA, which differs at residue 8, so this is likely a read error; the protein given here is translated from the DNA itself. This chain uses TRDV2 with TRDJ3; possibly TRDD3 for D (6 bases). The V end was cut by 0 bases, the J end by 1 base, with 12 bases between. The CDR3 has 18 residues. Germline V gives CDR1 GEAIGNYY, CDR2 EKD. The chain's CDR3 is CACDTLGATSWDTRQMFF. The CDR3 DNA sequence: TGTGCCTGTGACACCTTGGGGGCTACGTCCTGGGACACCCGACAGATGTTTTTC.

This clone is medium-sized (0.01 to 0.1%). Since a much larger clone is just one base distant, this may be a read error. Other DNA sequences from this sample encode an identical CDR3 as well. This chain uses TRDV2 with TRDJ3, with D tentatively TRDD3 (6 bases). The CDR3 covers 17 residues. Germline CDR1 reads GEAIGNYY; CDR2 reads EKD. V was trimmed by 0 bases and J by 1 base, leaving 9 bases between them. This CDR3 reads CACDTVLGSWDTRQMFF. CDR3 DNA: TGTGCCTGTGACACCGTACTGGGTTCCTGGGACACCCGACAGATGTTTTTC.

Notes on this clone: A much larger clone differs by one base, so this may be a read error. The chain combines TRDV2 with TRDJ3; 11 bases are shared with TRDD3. This CDR3 contains 19 residues. V shed 0 bases and J 5 bases; nucleotides not matched to a gene: 8. The germline V gene encodes CDR1 GEAIGNYY and CDR2 EKD. The CDR3 spells CACDTVLGDKTRDTRQMFF. As DNA, the CDR3 is TGTGCCTGTGACACCGTACTGGGGGATAAAACCCGGGACACCCGACAGATGTTTTTC.

With regard to this clone: A read error may explain this, as a much larger clone is one base away. Other DNA sequences of this sample code for an identical CDR3. The V call is TRDV2, the J call TRDJ1; 13 bases line up with TRDD3. The CDR3 totals 16 residues. Germline V gene data show CDR1 as GEAIGNYY and CDR2 as EKD. CDR3 in amino acids: CACDLLGDTYTDKLIF. The CDR3 region has the DNA TGTGCCTGTGACCTACTGGGGGATACGTACACCGATAAGCTCATCTTT.

Regarding this clone: A single base separates this from a much larger clone, so it may be a read error. This same CDR3 is encoded by further DNA sequences in the sample. The chain is built from TRDV2 and TRDJ3, with 9 bases fitting TRDD3. This CDR3 contains 19 residues. V shed 0 bases and J 0 bases; nucleotides not matched to a gene: 5. Germline V lookup: CDR1 GEAIGNYY, CDR2 EKD. The CDR3 DNA is TGTGCCTGTGACACCGTACTGGGGGAGATCTCCTGGGACACCCGACAGATGTTTTTC. The encoded protein is CACDTVLGEISWDTRQMFF.

This clone was seen more than once but under ten times. The protein held in TCRdb is that of a much larger clone and does not match this DNA's translation at residue 7, likely because of a read error; the protein shown is translated from the DNA. This CDR3 is also generated by other DNA sequences in the sample. The chain couples TRDV2 to TRDJ3; a possible D gene is TRDD3 (5 bases). The CDR3 has 18 amino acids. Germline V lookup: CDR1 GEAIGNYY, CDR2 EKD. V shed 0 bases and J shed 0 bases, with 11 bases lying between them. CDR3 nucleotide sequence: TGTGCCTGTGACACCGTACCGGGGGGCTCCTGGGACACCCGACAGATGTTTTTC. It yields the protein CACDTVPGGSWDTRQMFF.

This clone rates as medium-sized. The identical CDR3 is also encoded by other nucleotide sequences in the sample. The chain carries TRDV2 and TRDJ3; 9 bases fit TRDD3. With 1 base clipped from V and 0 bases from J, the junction kept 3 bases outside the gene matches. The germline CDR1 and CDR2 sequences are GEAIGNYY and EKD. CDR3 size: 18 residues. The DNA of the CDR3 is TGTGCCTGTGACACTGGGGATACGCGCTCCTGGGACACCCGACAGATGTTTTTC. It yields the protein CACDTGDTRSWDTRQMFF.

This clone has more than one count but fewer than ten. One end of the junction is discordant with germline, which a read error may explain. The chain recombines TRDV2 with TRDJ2, with TRDD3 identical over 7 bases. The germline V gene encodes CDR1 GEAIGNYY and CDR2 EKD. There are 16 residues in the CDR3. The CDR3 nucleotides read TGTGCCTCCCATGGGGGGGGATCCACCCCGACAGCCCAACTCTTCTTT. Translation: CASHGGGSTPTAQLFF.

This clone has a handful of counts. This may be a read error, as it is one base from a much larger clone. Other DNA sequences in this specimen translate into the identical CDR3. The gene calls are TRDV2 and TRDJ3, with TRDD3 as a possible D gene (5 bases). The CDR3 is 16 residues long. CDR1 GEAIGNYY and CDR2 EKD come from the germline V gene. The CDR3, as DNA: TGTGCCTGTGACACCGTGGTGGGCTGGGACACCCGACAGATGTTCTTC. Its protein product is CACDTVVGWDTRQMFF.

Turning to this clone: One base away lies a much larger clone, so this may be a sequencing read error. The chain joins TRDV2 to TRDJ2, with 13 bases aligning to TRDD3. Germline CDR1 reads GEAIGNYY; CDR2 reads EKD. CDR3 size: 15 residues. In DNA form, the CDR3 reads TGTGCCTGTGACATACTGGGGGATACGCCAGCACACCTCTTCTTT. It is translated as CACDILGDTPAHLFF.

This clone was recorded a few times. TCRdb shows a much larger clone's protein in place of this DNA's translation, and the two differ at residue 3, likely through a read error; the protein shown is translated from the DNA. At the DNA level, this CDR3 is encoded by other sequences in the same sample as well. J is TRDJ3 and V is TRDV2; TRDD3 aligns across 12 bases. The length of the CDR3 is 18 residues. CDR1 and CDR2 (germline): GEAIGNYY, EKD. Here the CDR3 DNA reads TGTGCCCGTGACACTGGGGGATACAGCTCCTGGGACACCCGACAGATGTTTTTC. Its protein is CARDTGGYSSWDTRQMFF.

As regards this clone: A read error likely explains why the TCRdb protein, taken from a much larger clone, differs from this DNA's translation at residue 7; the protein shown is translated from the DNA. This chain joins TRDV2 and TRDJ3; D is perhaps TRDD3 (6 bases). The CDR3 covers 18 residues. Germline V gives CDR1 GEAIGNYY, CDR2 EKD. V was shortened by 2 bases and J by 2 bases, with 15 bases between the two germline ends. CDR3 loop: CACDMGGTRTWDTRQMFF. The CDR3 region has the DNA TGTGCCTGTGACATGGGGGGTACGCGTACCTGGGACACCCGACAGATGTTTTTC.

Note on this clone: A read error may explain this, as a much larger clone is one base away. Other nucleotide sequences in the sample specify the same CDR3. V and J are TRDV2 and TRDJ3; 13 positions agree with TRDD3. CDR3 length: 19 amino acids. CDR1 GEAIGNYY and CDR2 EKD come from the germline V gene. DNA for the CDR3: TGTGCCTGTGACGTACTGGGGGATACGAGCTCCTGGGACACCCGACAGATGTTCTTC. This translates into CACDVLGDTSSWDTRQMFF.

With regard to this clone: The TCRdb protein, from a much larger clone, departs from this DNA's translation at residue 5, likely by read error; the protein shown derives from the DNA. The sample carries other DNA sequences with the same CDR3. The chain uses TRDV2 and TRDJ3; 13 bases line up with TRDD3. The CDR3 runs 19 residues. Unmatched junction bases numbered 7, after V lost 3 bases and J lost 3 bases. The germline V gene has CDR1 GEAIGNYY and CDR2 EKD. The CDR3 DNA is TGTGCCTGTGACGCCGTACTGGGGGATACGCGCTGGGACACCCGACAGATGTTTTTC. This sequence encodes CACDAVLGDTRWDTRQMFF.

This clone has a handful of counts. The TCRdb protein, from a much larger clone, departs from this DNA's translation at residue 10, likely by read error; the protein shown derives from the DNA. The chain links TRDV2 to TRDJ3; 12 bases fit TRDD3. Germline values: CDR1 GEAIGNYY, CDR2 EKD. V was pared by 1 base and J by 6 bases, with 3 bases of the junction left unmatched. The CDR3 contains 17 residues. This CDR3 is CACDTTGGYLDTRQMFF. The CDR3, as DNA: TGTGCCTGTGACACTACTGGGGGATACTTGGACACCCGACAGATGTTTTTC.

This clone came up a few times. A much larger clone lies one base from this, so it may be a read error. The rearrangement links TRDV2 to TRDJ3; TRDD3 agrees at 11 bases. The CDR3 has 17 amino acids. CDR1 is GEAIGNYY and CDR2 is EKD in the germline V gene. CDR3 sequence: CARDVLGDTWDTRQMFF. DNA for the CDR3: TGTGCCCGTGACGTACTGGGGGATACCTGGGACACCCGACAGATGTTTTTC.

This clone occurred many times. This sample also contains other DNA sequences that code for the same CDR3. The CDR3: CALGDPFGRTGPALTAQLFF. The CDR3 DNA is TGTGCTCTTGGGGACCCTTTTGGCCGTACTGGGCCAGCTTTGACAGCACAACTCTTCTTT. The chain is built from TRDV1 and TRDJ2; TRDD3 might be the D (6 bases). Germline V gene lookup returns CDR1 TSWWSYY and CDR2 QGS. The V end was cut by 3 bases, the J end by 0 bases, with 23 bases between. The CDR3 sequence is 20 residues long.

Remarks on this clone: One end of the junction fails to match germline, which may point to a read error. The chain couples TRDV2 to TRDJ1; tentative D call: TRDD3 (6 bases). Germline V gives CDR1 GEAIGNYY, CDR2 EKD. The CDR3 consists of 14 residues. The CDR3 DNA follows: TGTGCCTGTGACGGGATAGAGTACGCCGATAAACCCATCTTT. Protein product: CACDGIEYADKPIF.

To note about this clone: A much larger clone differs from this one at a single base, so this may be a read error. This specimen includes other DNA sequences encoding the same CDR3. The J gene is TRDJ3, the V gene TRDV2, with 9 bases lining up with TRDD3. CDR1 and CDR2 (germline): GEAIGNYY, EKD. The CDR3 is 18 residues long. V was pared by 7 bases and J by 0 bases, with 9 bases of the junction left unmatched. The CDR3 sequence: CACDVLGENSWDTRQMFF. The CDR3 DNA reads as TGTGCCTGCGACGTACTGGGGGAGAACTCCTGGGACACCCGACAGATGTTTTTC.

This clone was seen more than once but under ten times. TCRdb's listed protein matches a much larger clone and diverges from this DNA's translation at residue 4, likely through a read error; the protein shown comes from the DNA. The rearrangement uses TRDV2 and TRDJ3; TRDD3 matches 7 bases. V trimming: 4 bases; J trimming: 0 bases; junction bases outside the gene matches: 8. There are 18 residues in the CDR3. Germline loops: CDR1 GEAIGNYY, CDR2 EKD. As DNA, the CDR3 is TGTGCCTGTGAACTCCTGGGGGTTAGCTCCTGGGACACCCGACAGATGTTTTTC. Translated: CACELLGVSSWDTRQMFF.

This clone was counted a few times. TCRdb pairs this DNA with a much larger clone's protein that differs at residue 14, likely a read error; the protein shown was translated from the DNA. The rearrangement uses TRDV2 and TRDJ3; possibly TRDD3 for D (5 bases). Germline V CDR1 and CDR2: GEAIGNYY, EKD. CDR3 size: 17 residues. The CDR3 DNA follows: TGTGCCTGTGACACATACTCGGACTCCTGGGACACCCGACGGATGTTTTTC. Translation: CACDTYSDSWDTRRMFF.

On this clone: TCRdb has a much larger clone's protein, which differs at residue 9 from the translation of this DNA, likely because of a read error; what is shown is the protein translated from the DNA. This rearrangement joins TRDV2 to TRDJ3; 10 bases match TRDD3. J gave up 2 bases and V 3 bases, and 3 bases lay outside the gene matches. Germline values: CDR1 GEAIGNYY, CDR2 EKD. This CDR3 region has 17 residues. In DNA form, the CDR3 reads TGTGCCTGTGACCTACTGGGGGATGCCTGGGACACCCGACAGATGTTTTTC. As protein: CACDLLGDAWDTRQMFF.